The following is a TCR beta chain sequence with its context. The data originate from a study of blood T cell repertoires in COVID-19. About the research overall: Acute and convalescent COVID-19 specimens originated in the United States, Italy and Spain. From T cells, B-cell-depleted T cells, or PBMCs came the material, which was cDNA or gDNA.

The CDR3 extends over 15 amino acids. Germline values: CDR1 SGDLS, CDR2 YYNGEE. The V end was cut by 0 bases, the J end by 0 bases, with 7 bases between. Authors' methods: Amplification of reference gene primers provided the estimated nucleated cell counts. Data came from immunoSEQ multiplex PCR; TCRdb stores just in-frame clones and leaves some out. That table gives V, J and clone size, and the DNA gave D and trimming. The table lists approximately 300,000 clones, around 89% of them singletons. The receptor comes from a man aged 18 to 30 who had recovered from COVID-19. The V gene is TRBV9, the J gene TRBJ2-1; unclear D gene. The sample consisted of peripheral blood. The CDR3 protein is CASSVGALSYNEQFF. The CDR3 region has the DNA TGTGCCAGCAGCGTAGGGGCGCTCTCCTACAATGAGCAGTTCTTC. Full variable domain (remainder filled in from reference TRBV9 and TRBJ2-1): DSGVTQTPKHLITATGQRVTLRCSPRSGDLSVYWYQQSLDQGLQFLIQYYNGEERAKGNILERFSAQQFPDLHSELNLSSLELGDSALYFCASSVGALSYNEQFFGPGTRLTVL.